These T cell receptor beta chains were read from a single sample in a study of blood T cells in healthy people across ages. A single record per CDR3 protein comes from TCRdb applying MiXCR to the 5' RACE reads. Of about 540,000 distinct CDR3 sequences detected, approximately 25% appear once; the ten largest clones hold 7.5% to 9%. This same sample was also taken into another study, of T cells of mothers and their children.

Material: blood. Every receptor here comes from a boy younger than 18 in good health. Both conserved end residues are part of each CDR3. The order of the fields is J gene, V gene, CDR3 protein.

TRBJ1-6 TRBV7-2 CASSLRQGARNSPLHF
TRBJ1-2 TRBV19 CASSYPGQPRSYTF
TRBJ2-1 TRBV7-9 CASSSHTSLETQCF
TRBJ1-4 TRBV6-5 CASSYGESWGRNEKLFF
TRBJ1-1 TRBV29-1 CSVLNLRGPVEAFF
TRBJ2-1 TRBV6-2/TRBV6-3 CASSYRAYGNEQFF
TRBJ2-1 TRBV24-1 CATSDFVAGGLNEQLF
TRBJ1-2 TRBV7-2 CASSEFDRAYTF
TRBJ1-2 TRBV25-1 CASSEYTGADGYTF
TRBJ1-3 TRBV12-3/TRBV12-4 CASSPSRGNTIYF
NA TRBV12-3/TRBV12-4 CASSFYWDSGETQYF
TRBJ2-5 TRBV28 CASSLSGRLMVYQETQYF
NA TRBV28 CASSFAGGPENEQFF
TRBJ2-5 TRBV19 CASQPGLAFIGTQYF
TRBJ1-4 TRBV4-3 CASSQDVGATNEKLFF
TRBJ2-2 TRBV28 CASSPRDRVVFTGELFF
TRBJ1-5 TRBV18 CASSRGTGASNQPQHF
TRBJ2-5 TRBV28 CASSPWTSQQYF
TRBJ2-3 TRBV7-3 CASSTTLAGGEDTQYF
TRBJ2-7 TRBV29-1 CSASGTGGNEQYF
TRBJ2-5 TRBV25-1 CASRASGLRETQYF
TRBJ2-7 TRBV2 CASRLGQGSYEQYF
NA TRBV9 CASSVGVAGGMGEQFF
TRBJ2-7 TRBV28 CASSQWTYEQYF
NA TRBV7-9 CASSAVGAYEQYF
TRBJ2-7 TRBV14 CASSQNRDSYEQYF
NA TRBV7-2 CASSLVGHYEQYF
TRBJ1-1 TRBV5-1 CAPRGAGTEAFF
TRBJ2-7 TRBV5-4 CASSPGAERIDEQYF
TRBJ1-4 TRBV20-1 CSARDTRQGKEGNEKLFF
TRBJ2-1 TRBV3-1 CASSQSQLAGGRGEKQFF
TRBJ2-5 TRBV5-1 CASKASGEETQYF
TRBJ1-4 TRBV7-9 CASSQGLIEKLFF
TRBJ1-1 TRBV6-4 CASSDKGGENTEAFF
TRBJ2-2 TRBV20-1 CSASLLGNTGELFF
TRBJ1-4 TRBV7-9 CASASPRRTGENEKLFF
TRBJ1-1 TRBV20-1 CSATQGYRTEAFF
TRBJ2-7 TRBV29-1 CSVEGDKNRADPYEQYF
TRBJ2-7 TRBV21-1 CASSKVGERVQEDEQYF
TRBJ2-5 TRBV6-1 CASTDWGLQETQYF